One sample yielded the 2 T cell receptor beta chains listed below, sequenced in a study of beta chain features in type 1 diabetes. Sequencing targeted expressed TCRB transcripts, as all isolated RNA had been reverse transcribed. The table came from immunoSEQ multiplex PCR; TCRdb's copy has only in-frame clones and leaves some out. Of about 16,000 clones in the sample, 45% to 55% are singletons; the top ten hold about 0.43%. Sequenced material: stem cell memory CD4+ T cells from blood. These TCRs come from a woman younger than 35 in good health.

Note on this clone: One junction end disagrees with the germline gene, perhaps due to a read error. This rearrangement joins TRBV10-3 to TRBJ1-5, with 8 bases identical to TRBD1. The germline V gene encodes CDR1 ENHRY and CDR2 SYGVKD. This CDR3 has 16 residues. The CDR3 here is CTISEVRTGTSQPQHF. The CDR3 DNA reads as TGTACCATCAGTGAAGTAAGGACAGGGACCAGTCAGCCCCAGCATTTT.

The rearrangement joins TRBV29-1 to TRBJ1-2; 7 bases are a match to TRBD1. This CDR3 is built from 11 residues. V was pared by 6 bases and J by 6 bases, with 4 bases of the junction left unmatched. Per the germline V gene, CDR1 is SQVTM and CDR2 is ANQGSEA. This chain's CDR3 is CSVGQIHGYTF. The CDR3 nucleotides read TGCAGCGTGGGACAGATTCATGGCTACACCTTC.